The T cell receptor beta chain described here comes from a study of blood T cell repertoires in COVID-19. As for the study in general: Acute and convalescent COVID-19 samples came from the United States, Italy and Spain.

In the authors' methods: Reference gene primer amplification gave nucleated cell count estimates. Produced via immunoSEQ multiplex PCR; TCRdb's table is partial and in-frame only. V, J and clone size were drawn from that table, and D and trimming were deduced from the DNA. Of over 150,000 clones in the sample, roughly 90% were seen once. Clinical histories supplied by participants themselves formed the basis of cohort assignment. Before being deemed recovered, Cohort 3 donors had two negative PCRs, clearance, or symptom resolution. The sequencing sample was made of PBMCs or T cells enriched from blood (not recorded which). The origin of this receptor is a woman aged 45-60 years who had recovered from COVID-19.

CDR3 sequence (DNA): TGTGCCAGCAGTCGGGACTTAACCTACGAGCAGTACTTC. It codes for CASSRDLTYEQYF. The V call is TRBV5-5, the J call TRBJ2-7; a possible D gene is TRBD2 (6 bases). Between the trimmed V and J ends, which lost 5 bases and 2 bases, there was a span of 11 bases. Germline V gene lookup returns CDR1 SGHKS and CDR2 YYEKEE (reference sequence). This CDR3 has 13 residues. Based on the CDR3 plus reference TRBV5-5 and TRBJ2-7, the full variable domain is DAGVTQSPTHLIKTRGQQVTLRCSPISGHKSVSWYQQVLGQGPQFIFQYYEKEERGRGNFPDRFSARQFPNYSSELNVNALLLGDSALYLCASSRDLTYEQYFGPGTRLTVT.